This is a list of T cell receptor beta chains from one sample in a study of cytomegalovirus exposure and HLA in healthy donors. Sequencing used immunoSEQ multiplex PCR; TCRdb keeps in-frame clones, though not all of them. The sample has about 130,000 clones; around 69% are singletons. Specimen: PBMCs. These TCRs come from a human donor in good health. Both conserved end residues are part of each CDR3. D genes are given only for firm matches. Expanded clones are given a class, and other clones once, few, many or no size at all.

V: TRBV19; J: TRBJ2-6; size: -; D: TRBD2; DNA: TGTGCCAGTAGTGGGATAGCGGGATCTCCTGGGGCCAACGTCCTGACTTTC; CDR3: CASSGIAGSPGANVLTF
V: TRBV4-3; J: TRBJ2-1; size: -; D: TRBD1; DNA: TGCGCCAGCAGCCGGGAGGACAGGGGGTATTACAATGAGCAGTTCTTC; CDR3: CASSREDRGYYNEQFF
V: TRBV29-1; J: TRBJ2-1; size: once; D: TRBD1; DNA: TGCAGCGTTCCGGGGTGGACAGGGGGATCCAATGAGCAGTTCTTC; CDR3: CSVPGWTGGSNEQFF
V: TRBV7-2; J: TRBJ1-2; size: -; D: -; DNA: TGTGCCAGCAGCTTAATGGGACGATCTGGGGGGGATGGCTACACCTTC; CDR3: CASSLMGRSGGDGYTF
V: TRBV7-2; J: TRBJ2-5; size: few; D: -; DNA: TGTGCCAGCAGCCCGTGGACAGCTATACAAGAGACCCAGTACTTC; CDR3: CASSPWTAIQETQYF
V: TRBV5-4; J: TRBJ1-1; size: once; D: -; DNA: TGTGCCAGCAGCCCCGCAGAAAAAATGAACACTGAAGCTTTCTTT; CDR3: CASSPAEKMNTEAFF
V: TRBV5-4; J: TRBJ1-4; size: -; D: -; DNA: TGTGCCAGCAGCTACGAAAACAGGGTAAATGAAAAACTGTTTTTT; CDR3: CASSYENRVNEKLFF
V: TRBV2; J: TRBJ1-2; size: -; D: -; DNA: TGTGCCAGCAGGAGGGAAGGGGGCTACACCTTC; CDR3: CASRREGGYTF
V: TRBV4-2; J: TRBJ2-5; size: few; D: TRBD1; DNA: TGTGCCAGCAGCCAAGGGGAGACAGGGGGTTCGGCCCAGTACTTC; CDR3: CASSQGETGGSAQYF
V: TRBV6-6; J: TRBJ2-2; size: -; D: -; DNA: TGTGCCACCCTAGTAGCCGGGGAGCTGTTTTTT; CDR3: CATLVAGELFF
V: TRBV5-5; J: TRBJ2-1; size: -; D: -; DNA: TGTGCCAGCAGCTTGGCCTTACTATTAAACAGGGACAATGAGCAGTTCTTC; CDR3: CASSLALLLNRDNEQFF
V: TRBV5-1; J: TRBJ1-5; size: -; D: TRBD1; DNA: TGCGCCAGCAGCTTGGGGGACAGAATCTTAAATCAGCCCCAGCATTTT; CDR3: CASSLGDRILNQPQHF
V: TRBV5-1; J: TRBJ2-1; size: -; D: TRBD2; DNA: TGCGCCAGCAGCTCCCTAGCGGACAATGAGCAGTTCTTC; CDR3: CASSSLADNEQFF
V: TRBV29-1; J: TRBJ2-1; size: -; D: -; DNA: TGCAGCGTACAACAGGGGGGGGCGTACAATGAGCAGTTCTTC; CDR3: CSVQQGGAYNEQFF
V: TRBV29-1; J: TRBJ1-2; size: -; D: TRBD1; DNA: TGCAGCGTTGCGACAGGGGAGGGGAACTATGGCTACACCTTC; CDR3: CSVATGEGNYGYTF
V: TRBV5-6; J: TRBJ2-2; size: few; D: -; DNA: TGTGCCAGCAGCCCGCGATCGAACACCGGGGAGCTGTTTTTT; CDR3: CASSPRSNTGELFF
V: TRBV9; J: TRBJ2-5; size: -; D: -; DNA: TGTGCCAGCAGCGTAGGAGGGGGTCCCGCGGCCCAGTACTTC; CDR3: CASSVGGGPAAQYF
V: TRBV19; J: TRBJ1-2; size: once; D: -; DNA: TGTGCCAGTAGGAAGGGAAAAGGACAGTTGGCTTTTTACGATGGCTACACCTTC; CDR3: CASRKGKGQLAFYDGYTF
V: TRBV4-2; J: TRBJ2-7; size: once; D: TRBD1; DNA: TGTGCCAGCAGCCAAGATCTTGCGGGACAGGGTATATACGAGCAGTACTTC; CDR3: CASSQDLAGQGIYEQYF
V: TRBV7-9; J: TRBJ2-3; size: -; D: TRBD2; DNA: TGTGCCAGCAGCGTAGCGGGAGCTGGCACAGATACGCAGTATTTT; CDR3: CASSVAGAGTDTQYF
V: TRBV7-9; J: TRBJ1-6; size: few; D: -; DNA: TGTTCCAGCAGCTTGGAGGCGGTGGATAATTCACCCCTCCACTTT; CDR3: CSSSLEAVDNSPLHF
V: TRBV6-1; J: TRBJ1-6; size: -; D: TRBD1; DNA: TGTGCCAGCAGTGAAGCCATTACCGGGACAGGCTATTCACCCCTCCACTTT; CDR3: CASSEAITGTGYSPLHF
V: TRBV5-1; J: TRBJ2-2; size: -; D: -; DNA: TGCGCCAGCAGCTTGGATCGACACCTGGGCACCGGGGAGCTGTTTTTT; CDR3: CASSLDRHLGTGELFF
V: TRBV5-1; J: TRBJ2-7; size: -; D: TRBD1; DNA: TGCGCCAGCAGCTTGAAGGGGACAGGCGACTACGAGCAGTACTTC; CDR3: CASSLKGTGDYEQYF
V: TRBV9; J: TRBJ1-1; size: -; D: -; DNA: TGTGCCAGCAGCCCCCAGTCGTACACTGAAGCTTTCTTT; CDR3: CASSPQSYTEAFF
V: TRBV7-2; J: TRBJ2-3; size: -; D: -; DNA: TGTGCCAGCAGCGGAGGGCCCCCCGTCGCTACGCAGTATTTT; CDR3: CASSGGPPVATQYF
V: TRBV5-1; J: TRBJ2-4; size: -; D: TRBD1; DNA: TGCGCCAGCAGCTTGGGACAGGGTATTGGCAAAAACATTCAGTACTTC; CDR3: CASSLGQGIGKNIQYF
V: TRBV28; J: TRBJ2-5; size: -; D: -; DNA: TGTGCCAGCAGTTTATTTCGCCAAGAGACCCAGTACTTC; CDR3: CASSLFRQETQYF
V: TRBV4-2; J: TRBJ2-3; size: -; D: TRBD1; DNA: TGTGCCAGCAGCCCCGGACAGGGGTTCACAGATACGCAGTATTTT; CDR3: CASSPGQGFTDTQYF
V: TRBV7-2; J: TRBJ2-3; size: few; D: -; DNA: TGTGCCAGCAACCAAAGGGACACCTTCACAGATACGCAGTATTTT; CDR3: CASNQRDTFTDTQYF
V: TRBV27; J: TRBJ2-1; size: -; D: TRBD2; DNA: TGTGCCAGCAGTCCGACTAGCGGAAGCTCCTACAATGAGCAGTTCTTC; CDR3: CASSPTSGSSYNEQFF
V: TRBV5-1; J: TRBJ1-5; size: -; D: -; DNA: TGCGCCAGCAGCTTGGAAGCAGGGAAAAGGCAGCCCCAGCATTTT; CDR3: CASSLEAGKRQPQHF
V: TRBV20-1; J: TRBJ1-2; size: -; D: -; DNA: TGCAGTGCTCCATATGGCTACACCTTC; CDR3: CSAPYGYTF
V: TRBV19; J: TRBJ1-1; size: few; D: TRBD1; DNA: TGTGCCAGTAGTACACAGGGGGTTGGAACTGAAGCTTTCTTT; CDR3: CASSTQGVGTEAFF
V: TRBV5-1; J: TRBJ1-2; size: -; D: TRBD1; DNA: TGCGCCAGCAGCCACGGACAGGGTGGTGGCTACACCTTC; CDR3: CASSHGQGGGYTF
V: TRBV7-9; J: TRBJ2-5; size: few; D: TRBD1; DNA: TGTTCCAGCAGCGCGGGACAGGAGAAGCAAGAGACCCAGTACTTC; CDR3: CSSSAGQEKQETQYF
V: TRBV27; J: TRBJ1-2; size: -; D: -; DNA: TGTGCCAGCAGTTTTTCGGGATCCGAAAGCTACACCTTC; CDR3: CASSFSGSESYTF
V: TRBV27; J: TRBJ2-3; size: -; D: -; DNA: TGTGCCAGCAGTTTTCGGGAGCTCACAGATACGCAGTATTTT; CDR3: CASSFRELTDTQYF
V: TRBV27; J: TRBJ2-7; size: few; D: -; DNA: TGTGCCAGCAGTTTAGCGGGCGAGCAGTACTTC; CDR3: CASSLAGEQYF
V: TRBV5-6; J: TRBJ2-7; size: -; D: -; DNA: TGTGCCAGCAGCTTGGACAGGGTTCTCCACGAGCAGTACTTC; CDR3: CASSLDRVLHEQYF
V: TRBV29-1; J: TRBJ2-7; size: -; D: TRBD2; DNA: TGCAGCGTTGAGACGGGGGGCTACGAGCAGTACTTC; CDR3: CSVETGGYEQYF
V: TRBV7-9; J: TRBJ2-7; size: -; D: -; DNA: TGTTCCAGCAGCTTGCAGGGGTCTCACGAGCAGTACTTC; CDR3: CSSSLQGSHEQYF
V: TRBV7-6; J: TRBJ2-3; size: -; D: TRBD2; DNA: TGTGCCAGCAGCCCTCGACTAGCGGGAGATCAAGATACGCAGTATTTT; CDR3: CASSPRLAGDQDTQYF
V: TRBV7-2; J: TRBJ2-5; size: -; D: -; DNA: TGTGCCAGCAGCCCTATTGGGCGGGTAGGTGAGACCCAGTACTTC; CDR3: CASSPIGRVGETQYF
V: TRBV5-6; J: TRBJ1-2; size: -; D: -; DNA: TGTGCCAGCAGCCGATACGGACAGCCTTCCGCCTTC; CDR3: CASSRYGQPSAF
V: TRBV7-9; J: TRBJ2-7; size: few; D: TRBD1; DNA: TGTGCCAGCAGCCCCCTGACAGGGGGTGTAGGGGAGCAGTACTTC; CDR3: CASSPLTGGVGEQYF
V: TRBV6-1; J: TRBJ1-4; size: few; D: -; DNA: TGTGCCAGCAGTGAAGGGCGGCATAATGAAAAACTGTTTTTT; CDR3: CASSEGRHNEKLFF
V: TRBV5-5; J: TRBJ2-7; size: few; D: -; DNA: TGTGCCAGCAGCTTAGGGGTTGGCGTCGCCGAGCAGTACTTC; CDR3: CASSLGVGVAEQYF
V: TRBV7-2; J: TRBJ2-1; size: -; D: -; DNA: TGTGCCAGCAGCTCCGGTGGAGTGAGCAATGAGCAGTTCTTC; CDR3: CASSSGGVSNEQFF
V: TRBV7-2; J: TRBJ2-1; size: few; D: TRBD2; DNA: TGTGCCAGCAAGGGACTAGCGGGGGGCTACAATGAGCAGTTCTTC; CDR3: CASKGLAGGYNEQFF
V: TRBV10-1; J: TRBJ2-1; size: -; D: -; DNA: TGCGCCAGCAGTGAGTTTAAGCATTGTGAGCAGTTCTTC; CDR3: CASSEFKHCEQFF
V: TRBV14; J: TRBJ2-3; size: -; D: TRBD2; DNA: TGTGCCAGCAGCCAGGTAGCGGGGTACACAGATACGCAGTATTTT; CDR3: CASSQVAGYTDTQYF
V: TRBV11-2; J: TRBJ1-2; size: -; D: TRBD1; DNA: TGTGCCAGCAGCTTAGCTTTCGGACAGGAAGCTAACTATGGCTACACCTTC; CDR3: CASSLAFGQEANYGYTF
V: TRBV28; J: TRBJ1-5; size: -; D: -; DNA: TGTGCCAGCAGTAGGTTAGGGGATCAGCCCCAGCATTTT; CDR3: CASSRLGDQPQHF
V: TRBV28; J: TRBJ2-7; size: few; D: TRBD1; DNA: TGTGCCAGCACTCCGACAGGGAAGAGCTCCTACGAGCAGTACTTC; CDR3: CASTPTGKSSYEQYF
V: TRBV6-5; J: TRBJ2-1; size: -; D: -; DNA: TGTGCCAGCAGTTACTATGGCAGAAACAATGAGCAGTTCTTC; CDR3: CASSYYGRNNEQFF
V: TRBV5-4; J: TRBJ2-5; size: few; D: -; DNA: TGTGCCAGCAGCATCCGACTAAAGGTGGAGACCCAGTACTTC; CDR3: CASSIRLKVETQYF
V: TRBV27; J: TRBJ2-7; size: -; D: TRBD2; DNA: TGTGCCAGCAGTCGGGGAGCGGGAGGGCGCTTATACGAGCAGTACTTC; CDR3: CASSRGAGGRLYEQYF